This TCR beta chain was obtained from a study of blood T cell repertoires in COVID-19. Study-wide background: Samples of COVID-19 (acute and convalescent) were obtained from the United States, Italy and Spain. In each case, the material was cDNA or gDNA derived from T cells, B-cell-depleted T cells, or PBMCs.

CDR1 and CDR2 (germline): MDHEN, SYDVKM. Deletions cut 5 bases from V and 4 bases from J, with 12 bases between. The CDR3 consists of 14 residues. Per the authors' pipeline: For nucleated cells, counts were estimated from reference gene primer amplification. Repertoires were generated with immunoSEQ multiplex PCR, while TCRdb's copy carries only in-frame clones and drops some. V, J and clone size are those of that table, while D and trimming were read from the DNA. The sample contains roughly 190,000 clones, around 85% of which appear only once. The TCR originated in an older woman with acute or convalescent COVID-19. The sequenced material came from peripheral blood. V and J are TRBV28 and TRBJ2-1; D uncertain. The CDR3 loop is CASSPPGTYNEQFF. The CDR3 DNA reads TGTGCCAGCAGTCCCCCGGGTACATACAATGAGCAGTTCTTC.